This T cell receptor (beta chain) was found in a study of OX40 agonist ivuxolimab in advanced cancers. Study background: The eligibility criteria allowed prior anti-PD-1, anti-PD-L1 or anti-CTLA-4 therapy, and under 50% had some. Partial responses were recorded for three patients, including one with hepatocellular carcinoma and two with cutaneous melanoma.

Profiling relied on immunoSEQ multiplex PCR, and the TCRdb table lists in-frame clones only, not all of them. The top ten hold about 0.34% of the sample, which has about 77,000 clones, approximately 95% seen once. Blood got drawn at baseline, again on cycle 4 day 1, and then on cycle 7 day 1. Notes on the study in general: Partial responders treated at 0.1-3.0 mg/kg exhibited clonal expansion among the lowest measured.

Comments on this clone: Antigen: not known.

Germline V gene lookup returns CDR1 LNHDA and CDR2 SQIVND (reference sequence). Trimming pared 6 bases from V and 2 bases from J, leaving 3 bases between. CDR3 size: 11 residues. V gene TRBV19 combines with J gene TRBJ2-3; D is ambiguous. The sequence was collected from an adult with an advanced solid tumor such as melanoma, head and neck, liver or kidney cancer. Sequenced here: CD4+ or CD8+ T cells sorted from blood, sampled in a trial of the OX40 agonist ivuxolimab. CDR3 sequence (DNA): TGTGCCAGTAGCTACACAGATACGCAGTATTTT. Amino acids: CASSYTDTQYF. Filled out from reference TRBV19 and TRBJ2-3, the complete variable domain reads DGGITQSPKYLFRKEGQNVTLSCEQNLNHDAMYWYRQDPGQGLRLIYYSQIVNDFQKGDIAEGYSVSREKKESFPLTVTSAQKNPTAFYLCASSYTDTQYFGPGTRLTVL.